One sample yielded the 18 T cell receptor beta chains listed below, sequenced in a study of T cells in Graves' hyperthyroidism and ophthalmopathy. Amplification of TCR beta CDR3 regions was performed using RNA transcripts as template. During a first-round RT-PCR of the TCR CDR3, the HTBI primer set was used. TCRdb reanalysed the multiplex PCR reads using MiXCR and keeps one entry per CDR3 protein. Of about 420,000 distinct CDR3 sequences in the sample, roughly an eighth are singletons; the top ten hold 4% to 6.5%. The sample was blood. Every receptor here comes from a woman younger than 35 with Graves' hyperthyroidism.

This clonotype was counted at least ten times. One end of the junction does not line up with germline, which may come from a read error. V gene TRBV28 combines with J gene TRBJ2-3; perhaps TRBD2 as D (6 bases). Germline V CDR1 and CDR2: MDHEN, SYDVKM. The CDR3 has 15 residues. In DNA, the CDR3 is TGTGTCAGCAGTCCCCTGGGGGGACGCACAGATACGCAGTATTTT. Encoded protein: CVSSPLGGRTDTQYF.

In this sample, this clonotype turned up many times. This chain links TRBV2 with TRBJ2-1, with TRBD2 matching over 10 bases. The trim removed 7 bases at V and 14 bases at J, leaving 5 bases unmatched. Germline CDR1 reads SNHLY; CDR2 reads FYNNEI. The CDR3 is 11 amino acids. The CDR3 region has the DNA TGTGCCAGCACCAGAGGGACTAGCGAGTTCTTC. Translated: CASTRGTSEFF.

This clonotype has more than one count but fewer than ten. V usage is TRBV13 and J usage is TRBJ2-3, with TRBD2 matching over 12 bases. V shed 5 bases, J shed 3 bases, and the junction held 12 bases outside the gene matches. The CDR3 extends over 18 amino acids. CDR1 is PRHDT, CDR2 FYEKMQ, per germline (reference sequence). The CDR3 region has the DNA TGTGCCAGCAGCCCCCATCCCGAGACTAGCGGGAGTACAGATACGCAGTATTTT. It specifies CASSPHPETSGSTDTQYF.

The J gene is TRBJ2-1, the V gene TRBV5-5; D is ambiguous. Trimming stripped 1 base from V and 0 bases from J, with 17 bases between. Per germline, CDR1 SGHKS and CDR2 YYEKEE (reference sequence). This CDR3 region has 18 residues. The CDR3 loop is CASSLFGRIPSSYNEQFF. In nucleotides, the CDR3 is TGTGCCAGCAGCTTGTTTGGCCGAATACCGAGCTCCTACAATGAGCAGTTCTTC. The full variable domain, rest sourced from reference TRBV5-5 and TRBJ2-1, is DAGVTQSPTHLIKTRGQQVTLRCSPISGHKSVSWYQQVLGQGPQFIFQYYEKEERGRGNFPDRFSARQFPNYSSELNVNALLLGDSALYLCASSLFGRIPSSYNEQFFGPGTRLTVL.

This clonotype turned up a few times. The CDR3 coding sequence is TGTGCCAGCAGGACCGGGACGGACACTGAAGCTTTCTTT. This translates into CASRTGTDTEAFF. The chain uses TRBV27 and TRBJ1-1; tentatively, D is TRBD1 (5 bases). The CDR3 is 13 residues long. Germline CDR1 and CDR2: MNHEY and SMNVEV (reference sequence). V was shortened by 6 bases and J by 3 bases, with 11 bases between the two germline ends.

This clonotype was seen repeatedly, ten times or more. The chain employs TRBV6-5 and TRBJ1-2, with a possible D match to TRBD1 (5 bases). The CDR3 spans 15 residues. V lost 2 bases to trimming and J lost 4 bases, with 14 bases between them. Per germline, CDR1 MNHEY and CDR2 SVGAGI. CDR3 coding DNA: TGTGCCAGCAGTTACGATTCGGGGGGTGGCTATGGCTACACCTTC. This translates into CASSYDSGGGYGYTF.

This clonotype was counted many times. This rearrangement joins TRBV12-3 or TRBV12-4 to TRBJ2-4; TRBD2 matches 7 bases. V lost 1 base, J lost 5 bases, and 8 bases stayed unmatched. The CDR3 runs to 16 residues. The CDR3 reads CASSLVGGGPENIQYF. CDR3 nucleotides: TGTGCCAGCAGTTTAGTGGGGGGAGGGCCGGAAAACATTCAGTACTTC.

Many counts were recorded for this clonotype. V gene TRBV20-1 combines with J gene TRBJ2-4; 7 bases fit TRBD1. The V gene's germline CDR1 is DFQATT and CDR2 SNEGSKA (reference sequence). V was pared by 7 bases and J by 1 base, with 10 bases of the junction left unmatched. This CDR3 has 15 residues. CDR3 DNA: TGCAGTGTAACAGGGGCATTTACCGCCAAAAACATTCAGTACTTC. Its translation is CSVTGAFTAKNIQYF.

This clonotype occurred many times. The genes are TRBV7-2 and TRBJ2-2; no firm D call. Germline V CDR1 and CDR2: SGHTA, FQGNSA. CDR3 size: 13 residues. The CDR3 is CATAVPNTGELFF. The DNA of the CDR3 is TGTGCTACGGCGGTCCCGAACACCGGGGAGCTGTTTTTT.

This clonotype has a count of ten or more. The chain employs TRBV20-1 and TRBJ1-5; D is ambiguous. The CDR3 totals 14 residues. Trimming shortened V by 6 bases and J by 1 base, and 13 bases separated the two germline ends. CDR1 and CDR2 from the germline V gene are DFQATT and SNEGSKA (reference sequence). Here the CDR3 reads CSAAYTASNQPQHF. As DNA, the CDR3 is TGCAGTGCCGCGTACACGGCAAGCAATCAGCCCCAGCATTTT.

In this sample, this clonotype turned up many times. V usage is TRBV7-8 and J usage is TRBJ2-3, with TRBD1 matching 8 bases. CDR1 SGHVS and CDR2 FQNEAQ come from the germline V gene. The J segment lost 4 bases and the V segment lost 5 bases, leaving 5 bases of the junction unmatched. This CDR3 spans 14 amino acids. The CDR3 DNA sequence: TGTGCCAGCAGCCCTCGGGACAGGCCAGATACGCAGTATTTT. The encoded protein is CASSPRDRPDTQYF.

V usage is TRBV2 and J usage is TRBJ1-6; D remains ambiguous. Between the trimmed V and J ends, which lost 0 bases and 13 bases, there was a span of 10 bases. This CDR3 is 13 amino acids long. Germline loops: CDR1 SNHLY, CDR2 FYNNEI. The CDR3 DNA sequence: TGTGCCAGCAGTGAAGCGAGCGGGAATCCCCTCCACTTT. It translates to CASSEASGNPLHF.

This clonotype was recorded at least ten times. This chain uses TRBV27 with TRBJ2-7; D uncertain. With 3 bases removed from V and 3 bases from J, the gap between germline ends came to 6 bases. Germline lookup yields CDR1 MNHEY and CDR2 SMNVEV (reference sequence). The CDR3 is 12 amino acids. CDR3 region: CASSFKVYEQYF. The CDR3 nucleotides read TGTGCCAGCAGTTTTAAGGTCTACGAGCAGTACTTC.

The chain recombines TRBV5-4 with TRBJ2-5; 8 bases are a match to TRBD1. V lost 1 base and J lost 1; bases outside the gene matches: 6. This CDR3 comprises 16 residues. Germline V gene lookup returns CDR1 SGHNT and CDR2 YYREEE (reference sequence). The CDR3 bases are TGTGCCAGCAGCTTGTTACCGGGACAGGCCCAAGAGACCCAGTACTTC. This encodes CASSLLPGQAQETQYF.

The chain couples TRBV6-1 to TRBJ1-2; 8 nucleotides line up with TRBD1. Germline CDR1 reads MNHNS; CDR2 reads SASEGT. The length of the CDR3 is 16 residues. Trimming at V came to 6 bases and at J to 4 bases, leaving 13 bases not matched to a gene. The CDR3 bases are TGTGCCAGCAGCCAAATCCCGACAGGGGTGATCTATGGCTACACCTTC. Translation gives CASSQIPTGVIYGYTF.

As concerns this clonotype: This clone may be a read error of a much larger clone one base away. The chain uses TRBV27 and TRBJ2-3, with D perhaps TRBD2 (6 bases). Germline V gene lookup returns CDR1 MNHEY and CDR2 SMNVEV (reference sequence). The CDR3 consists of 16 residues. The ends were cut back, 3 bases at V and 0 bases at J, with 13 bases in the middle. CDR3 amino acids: CASSFSAEGSTDTQYF. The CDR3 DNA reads TGTGCCAGCAGTTTTTCAGCGGAGGGGAGCACAGATACGCAGTATTTT.

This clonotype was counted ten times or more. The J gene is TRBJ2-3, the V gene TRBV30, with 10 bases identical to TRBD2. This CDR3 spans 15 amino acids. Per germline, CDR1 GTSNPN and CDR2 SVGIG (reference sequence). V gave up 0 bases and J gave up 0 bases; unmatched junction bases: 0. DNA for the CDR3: TGTGCCTGGAGTGTACTAGCGGGAAGCACAGATACGCAGTATTTT. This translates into CAWSVLAGSTDTQYF.

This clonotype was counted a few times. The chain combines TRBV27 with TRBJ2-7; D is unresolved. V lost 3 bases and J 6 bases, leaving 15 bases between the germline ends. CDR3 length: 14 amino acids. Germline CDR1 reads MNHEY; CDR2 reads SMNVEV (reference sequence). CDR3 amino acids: CASSLSPEVREQYF. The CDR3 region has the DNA TGTGCCAGCAGTTTGTCCCCTGAGGTTCGCGAGCAGTACTTC.